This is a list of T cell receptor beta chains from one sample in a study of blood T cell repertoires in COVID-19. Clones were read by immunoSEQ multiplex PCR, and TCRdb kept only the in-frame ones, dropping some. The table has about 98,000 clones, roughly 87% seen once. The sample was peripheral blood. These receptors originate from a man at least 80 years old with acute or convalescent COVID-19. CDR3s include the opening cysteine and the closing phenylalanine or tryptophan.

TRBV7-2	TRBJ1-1	CASSLGALNTEAFF
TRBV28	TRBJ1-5	CASSPPGQGNQPQHF
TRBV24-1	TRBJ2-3	CATAGTGVGITDTQYF
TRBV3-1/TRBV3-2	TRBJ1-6	CASSQDVDRGPYNSPLHF
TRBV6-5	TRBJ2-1	CASSRVGSYNEQFF
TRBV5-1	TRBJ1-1	CASSRQGTEAFF
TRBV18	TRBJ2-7	CASSPDPGQRYEQYF
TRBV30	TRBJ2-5	CAWQGGGETQYF
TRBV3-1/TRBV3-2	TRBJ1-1	CASSQTVNTEAFF
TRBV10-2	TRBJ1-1	CASSEERGAFF
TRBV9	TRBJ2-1	CASSPGGRTYNEQFF
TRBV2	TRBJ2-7	CASRPPDTPYEQYF
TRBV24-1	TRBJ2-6	CATAQRSGANVLTF
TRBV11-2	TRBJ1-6	CASSLVGYSPLHF
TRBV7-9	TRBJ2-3	CASSRRIQSGTDTQYF
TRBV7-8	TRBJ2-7	CASTAIKGRYEQYF
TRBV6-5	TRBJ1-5	CASSYRGEPQHF
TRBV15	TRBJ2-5	CATNGQNQETQYF
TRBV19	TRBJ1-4	CASSPREGAREKLFF
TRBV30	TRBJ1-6	CAWSPSGQGLTSPLHF